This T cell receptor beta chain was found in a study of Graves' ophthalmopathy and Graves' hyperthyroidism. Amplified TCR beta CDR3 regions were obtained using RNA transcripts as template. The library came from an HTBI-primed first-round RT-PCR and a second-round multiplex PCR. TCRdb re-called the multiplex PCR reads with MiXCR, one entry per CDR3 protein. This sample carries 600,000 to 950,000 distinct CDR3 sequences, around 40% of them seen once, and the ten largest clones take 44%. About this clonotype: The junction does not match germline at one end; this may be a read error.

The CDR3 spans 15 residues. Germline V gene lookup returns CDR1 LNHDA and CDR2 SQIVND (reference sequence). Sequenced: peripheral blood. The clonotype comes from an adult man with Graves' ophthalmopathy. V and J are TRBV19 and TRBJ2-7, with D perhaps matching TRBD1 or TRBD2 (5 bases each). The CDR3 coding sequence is TGTGCCAGTAGTACCGGGGCAGTTCCCTCCTACGAGCAGCACTTC. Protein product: CASSTGAVPSYEQHF. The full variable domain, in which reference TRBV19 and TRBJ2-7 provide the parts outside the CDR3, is DGGITQSPKYLFRKEGQNVTLSCEQNLNHDAMYWYRQDPGQGLRLIYYSQIVNDFQKGDIAEGYSVSREKKESFPLTVTSAQKNPTAFYLCASSTGAVPSYEQHFGPGTRLTVT.